A selection of T cell receptor beta chains follows, all from one sample in a study of T cells in localized non-small cell lung cancer. Repertoires were generated with immunoSEQ multiplex PCR, while TCRdb's copy carries only in-frame clones and drops some. The repertoire holds about 34,000 clones, 85% to 90% seen once, with 3.5% to 5% in the top ten. The input for sequencing was peripheral blood, taken before any cancer treatment. The receptors derive from a woman between 35 and 70 years old with stage I lung adenocarcinoma. Both conserved end residues are trimmed from each CDR3.

cdr3_aa,v_call
ASSYDSIRTEAF,TRBV6-5
SVHGGSYNEQF,TRBV29-1
ASSGGAILNEQF,TRBV19
ATSGDRGGTGELF,TRBV15
ASSPTPTGNTIY,TRBV7-3
ASRESGDSPLH,TRBV6-4
ASSLAGAGELF,TRBV7-3
ASSRGRDRGNTEAF,TRBV19
ASSFSGPGSNEKLF,TRBV11-3
ASRTGGGQPQH,TRBV6-6
ASSVLGATQY,TRBV10-2
ASSSGTEEQF,TRBV7-8
ASSADLPGETQY,TRBV6-6
ASSQGTGELF,TRBV6-6
ASSEYGQGVRVFETQY,TRBV25-1
ASSLTAQGPSTDTQY,TRBV7-3
ASTETRGPYGYT,TRBV4-2
ASSYFGSPKETQY,TRBV6-5
ASNADSSTDTQY,TRBV28
ASSQRQGWDDNEQF,TRBV14
ASSQEASLSSYNEQF,TRBV4-2
ASSQGKGGPADTQY,TRBV4-1
ASSPPVSGWDNEQF,TRBV18
ASSPRVRRVTEAF,TRBV6-6
ASSPSPRFAF,TRBV27
ASSVEGVANQPQH,TRBV9
ASPLGQGIAGANVLT,TRBV10-1
ASSLYQGADTQY,TRBV27
ASVDGGAYEQY,TRBV6-1
ASSQDAAPRDGYT,TRBV4-3
ASSPMGGGPYGYT,TRBV9
ASSGGQTYYGYT,TRBV13